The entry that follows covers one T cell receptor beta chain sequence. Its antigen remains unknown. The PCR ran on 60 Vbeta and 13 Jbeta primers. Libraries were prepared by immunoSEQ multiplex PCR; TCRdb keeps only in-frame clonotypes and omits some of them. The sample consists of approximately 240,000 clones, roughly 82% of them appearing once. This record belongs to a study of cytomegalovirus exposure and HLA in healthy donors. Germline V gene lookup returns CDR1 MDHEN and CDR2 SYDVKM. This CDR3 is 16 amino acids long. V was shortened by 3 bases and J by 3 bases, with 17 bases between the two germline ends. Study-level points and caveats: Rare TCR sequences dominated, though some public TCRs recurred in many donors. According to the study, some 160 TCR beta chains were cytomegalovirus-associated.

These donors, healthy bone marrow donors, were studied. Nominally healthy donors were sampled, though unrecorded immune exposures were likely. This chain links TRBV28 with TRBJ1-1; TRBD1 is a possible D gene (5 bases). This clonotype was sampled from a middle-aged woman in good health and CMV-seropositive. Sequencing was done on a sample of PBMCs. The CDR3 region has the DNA TGTGCCAGCAGTTTCCCACTCCTGGGGGAGGACACTGAAGCTTTCTTT. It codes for CASSFPLLGEDTEAFF.